Listed below are T cell receptor beta chains from one sample, sequenced in a study of immune evolution from preneoplasia to lung adenocarcinoma. The data were produced by immunoSEQ multiplex PCR, yet TCRdb's version contains in-frame clones alone and is incomplete. The table records several thousand clones, roughly 85% of them present only once. Sequences were obtained from FFPE invasive lung adenocarcinoma tissue. Receptors originate from a person in their fifties with lung adenocarcinoma. Each CDR3 is given with its conserved first and last residue. Each record gives: J gene, clone size, D gene, V gene, CDR3 DNA, CDR3 protein. The D gene is left open where the match is weak. Rows give clone size only sometimes, using once, few, many, or a class for an expanded clone.

TRBJ2-3	NA	NA	TRBV5-1	TGCGCCAGCCTTAATGGGACGCTCACTAGCACAGATACGCAGTATTTT	CASLNGTLTSTDTQYF
TRBJ2-1	NA	TRBD1	TRBV30	TGTGCCTGGAGGGTCGGGGACAGGGATTACAATGAGCAGTTCTTC	CAWRVGDRDYNEQFF
TRBJ2-7	NA	TRBD1	TRBV30	TGTGCCTGGAGTATGGGGACAGGGTTTTACGAGCAGTACTTC	CAWSMGTGFYEQYF
TRBJ1-5	NA	NA	TRBV6-1	TGTGCCAGCAGGGGACGGGGAAGCAATCAGCCCCAGCATTTT	CASRGRGSNQPQHF
TRBJ1-1	NA	NA	TRBV28	TGTGCCAGCAGGGGCCCTGGAAGTAACACTGAAGCTTTCTTT	CASRGPGSNTEAFF
TRBJ2-1	once	TRBD1	TRBV20-1	TGCAGTACCGACAGGGGGAATGAGCAGTTCTTC	CSTDRGNEQFF
TRBJ2-1	once	TRBD2	TRBV6-4	TGTGCCAGCCGCATAGCGGGAGACGCCTACAATGAGCAGTTCTTC	CASRIAGDAYNEQFF
TRBJ1-1	NA	TRBD1	TRBV5-4	TGTGCCAGCAGCTTGGGAGGGGGCGGAAAAGCTTTCTTT	CASSLGGGGKAFF
TRBJ2-5	NA	TRBD1	TRBV11-2	TGTGCCAGCAGCCCACCGGGACAGGGAGTTGGGAGGGAGACCCAGTACTTC	CASSPPGQGVGRETQYF
TRBJ2-1	NA	TRBD2	TRBV28	TGTGCCAGCAGTTTCAAGGCTAGCGGGAGATATGAGCAGTTCTTC	CASSFKASGRYEQFF
TRBJ2-7	NA	TRBD1	TRBV6-5	TGTGCCAGCAAGCGACAGGGGAGCAGGGGCGAGCAGTACTTC	CASKRQGSRGEQYF
TRBJ2-2	NA	TRBD2	TRBV4-1	TGCGCCAGCAGCCGGGAGGGCCCCGTTGGGGGGGAGCTGTTTTTT	CASSREGPVGGELFF
TRBJ1-1	NA	NA	TRBV28	TGTGCCTCAGACACGAACACTGAAGCTTTCTTT	CASDTNTEAFF
TRBJ2-5	NA	TRBD2	TRBV19	TGTGCCAGTACCGCCGGGGGACTAGCAATTGGAGAGACCCAGTACTTC	CASTAGGLAIGETQYF
TRBJ1-2	once	NA	TRBV30	TGTGCCTGGGCACCGACAGGAGATTATGGCTACACCTTC	CAWAPTGDYGYTF
TRBJ1-1	NA	NA	TRBV27	TGTGCCAGCCATCCTCCCGGCAGGGGCTACACTGAAGCTTTCTTT	CASHPPGRGYTEAFF
TRBJ2-1	once	TRBD1	TRBV5-6	TGTGCCAGCGGGACAGGGCGCCGGCAGTTCTTC	CASGTGRRQFF
TRBJ2-5	NA	TRBD2	TRBV5-4	TGTGCCAGCAGTGAGGCCGGGACTAGGCAACAGACCCAGTACTTC	CASSEAGTRQQTQYF
TRBJ2-7	NA	NA	TRBV7-6	TGTGCCAGCAGCTTAGCGGGAAGCGAGCAGTACTTC	CASSLAGSEQYF
TRBJ1-1	NA	NA	TRBV28	TGTGCCAGCAGTTCCGGAAGCACGGTAACTGAAGCTTTCTTT	CASSSGSTVTEAFF
TRBJ1-2	NA	NA	TRBV4-3	TGCGCCAGCAGCCAATGGGCGGAGGGTACCTATGGCTACACCTTC	CASSQWAEGTYGYTF
TRBJ2-7	NA	TRBD1	TRBV6-1	TGTGCCAGCAAGGGACAGGGGGTCTACGAGCAGTACTTC	CASKGQGVYEQYF
TRBJ1-2	NA	TRBD1	TRBV6-5	TGTGCCAGCAGTCGCGACAGGGGGTGGTATGGCTACACCTTC	CASSRDRGWYGYTF
TRBJ2-7	few	NA	TRBV2	TGTGCCAGCAGTGTAAGGCTCAGCTCCTACGAGCAGTACTTC	CASSVRLSSYEQYF
TRBJ1-5	NA	NA	TRBV4-3	TGCGCCAGCAGCCAAGAACCGGGGGCAAAAGACCAGCCCCAGCATTTT	CASSQEPGAKDQPQHF
TRBJ1-1	NA	NA	TRBV18	TGTGCCAGCTCACCCCGCCAGACGGACACTGAAGCTTTCTTT	CASSPRQTDTEAFF
TRBJ1-5	NA	NA	TRBV18	TGTGCCAGCTCACCTACCTCTGAGGGCGGTTTTGGGCCCCAGCATTTT	CASSPTSEGGFGPQHF
TRBJ2-1	NA	TRBD2	TRBV9	TGTGCCAGCAGCGCCAGCGGGATGGGATACAATGAGCAGTTCTTC	CASSASGMGYNEQFF
TRBJ2-3	NA	NA	TRBV25-1	TGTGCCAGCAGTGAAGTTGGGACAACCAACACAGATACGCAGTATTTT	CASSEVGTTNTDTQYF
TRBJ2-1	NA	TRBD2	TRBV15	TGTGCCACCGCGACAGCTAGCGGGAGCAATGAGCAGTTCTTC	CATATASGSNEQFF
TRBJ2-7	NA	TRBD2	TRBV4-1	TGCGCCAGCAGCCAGGGACTAGCGGGAGTTTCCGAGCAGTACTTC	CASSQGLAGVSEQYF
TRBJ2-1	NA	TRBD2	TRBV6-1	TGTGCCAGCAGTGGCCTGGGACTAGCGGGAGCCAATGAGCAGTTCTTC	CASSGLGLAGANEQFF
TRBJ2-3	NA	NA	TRBV10-3	TGTGCCATCAGTGGGGGAGTGAAGACAGATACGCAGTATTTT	CAISGGVKTDTQYF
TRBJ2-1	NA	NA	TRBV9	TGTGCCAGCAGCGGTCCCTCGGTGGGTTACAATGAGCAGTTCTTC	CASSGPSVGYNEQFF
TRBJ2-5	NA	TRBD2	TRBV6-6	TGTGCCAGCACCAGGACACCGACGGGGGGAGAGACCCAGTACTTC	CASTRTPTGGETQYF
TRBJ1-2	NA	NA	TRBV7-8	TGTGCCAGCAGCTTAAAACATACAACTAGCGGGACCTATGGCTACACCTTC	CASSLKHTTSGTYGYTF
TRBJ2-5	once	NA	TRBV15	TGTGCCACCAGCACCCAGAGGGGGGATCCCTTACAAGAGACCCAGTACTTC	CATSTQRGDPLQETQYF
TRBJ2-1	NA	NA	TRBV7-9	TGTGCCAGCAGCTTTGGGGATGAGCAGTTCTTC	CASSFGDEQFF
TRBJ2-1	NA	NA	TRBV27	TGTGCCAGCAGTCTGACATTTAACTCCTACAATGAGCAGTTCTTC	CASSLTFNSYNEQFF
TRBJ1-1	few	NA	TRBV6-1	TGTGCCAGCAGCACAGGGCGTGGGGAAGCTTTCTTT	CASSTGRGEAFF
TRBJ1-1	NA	NA	TRBV4-3	TGCGCCAGCAGCGGGGGAGGAGAAACTGAAGCTTTCTTT	CASSGGGETEAFF
TRBJ1-1	NA	NA	TRBV9	TGTGCCAGCAGCGTAGCGGATACGTATGGCACTGAAGCTTTCTTT	CASSVADTYGTEAFF
TRBJ1-5	NA	NA	TRBV7-2	TGTGCCAGCAGCCAAGACAGAGTACCAAATCAGCCCCAGCATTTT	CASSQDRVPNQPQHF
TRBJ2-4	NA	NA	TRBV11-2	TGTGCCAGCAGCTTAGGGACATTTTTAGCCAAAAACATTCAGTACTTC	CASSLGTFLAKNIQYF
TRBJ2-7	NA	TRBD2	TRBV5-1	TGCGCCAGCAGCCCAGATAGCGGGAGACCCTACGAGCAGTACTTC	CASSPDSGRPYEQYF
TRBJ2-2	NA	NA	TRBV6-6	TGTGCCAGCAGTTACGGGTTGGTAGGGGCCAGCGGGGAGCTGTTTTTT	CASSYGLVGASGELFF
TRBJ2-7	NA	TRBD1	TRBV19	TGTGCCAGTAGCCCCCTACAGGGGGGAGGCTACGAGCAGTACTTC	CASSPLQGGGYEQYF
TRBJ1-1	NA	TRBD1	TRBV6-1	TGTGCCAGCAGTGTCCAGGGGGGTACTGAAGCTTTCTTT	CASSVQGGTEAFF
TRBJ1-1	NA	TRBD1	TRBV19	TGTGCCAGTAGTATCGGGAGGACAGGGGGAGAAACTGAAGCTTTCTTT	CASSIGRTGGETEAFF
TRBJ2-3	NA	NA	TRBV29-1	TGCAGCGTTGTGCGGGTCGCAGATACGCAGTATTTT	CSVVRVADTQYF
TRBJ2-3	NA	TRBD1	TRBV5-5	TGTGCCAGCAGCTTGAGACGACGACAGGGGACAGATACGCAGTATTTT	CASSLRRRQGTDTQYF
TRBJ1-1	NA	TRBD1	TRBV14	TGTGCCAGCAGCCAGCTGGGAACAGGGGAACGGAGTGAAGCTTTCTTT	CASSQLGTGERSEAFF
TRBJ1-1	NA	NA	TRBV19	TGTGCCAGTACCCGACAGGCGTACACTGAAGCTTTCTTT	CASTRQAYTEAFF
TRBJ2-1	NA	TRBD1	TRBV5-6	TGTGCCAGCAGCCCAGGATCCGGGACAGAACAGTTCTTC	CASSPGSGTEQFF